These 25 T cell receptor beta chains came from one sample sequenced in a study of OX40 agonist ivuxolimab in advanced cancers. The protocol was immunoSEQ multiplex PCR, while the TCRdb copy is restricted to in-frame clones and leaves out a portion. The profile shows 150,000 to 180,000 clones, 94% of them singletons. The sequences come from CD4+ or CD8+ T cells sorted from blood, collected in a trial of the OX40 agonist ivuxolimab. The source of these receptors is an adult with an advanced solid tumor such as melanoma, head and neck, liver or kidney cancer.

This chain links TRBV5-1 with TRBJ2-7; D uncertain. With 0 bases removed from V and 7 bases from J, the gap between germline ends came to 17 bases. In germline, CDR1 is SGHRS, CDR2 YFSETQ. The CDR3 sequence is 15 residues long. Here the CDR3 reads CASSLVPGTPPEQYF. The CDR3 DNA reads TGCGCCAGCAGCTTGGTTCCGGGTACCCCTCCGGAGCAGTACTTC.

The table lists this clone with a count of one. The chain employs TRBV5-6 and TRBJ1-2, with 7 bases fitting TRBD1. The CDR3 contains 15 residues. V lost 4 bases to trimming and J lost 4 bases; unmatched junction nucleotides: 10. Germline V gives CDR1 SGHDT, CDR2 YYEEEE. The CDR3 region has the DNA TGTGCCAGCAGCCCGGATCTAGACAGGGTCTATGGCTACACCTTC. Its protein is CASSPDLDRVYGYTF.

The chain carries TRBV29-1 and TRBJ2-7; D may be TRBD2 (6 bases). Trimming left V 1 base short and J 4 bases short, with 8 bases between. This CDR3 region has 12 residues. The germline V gene encodes CDR1 SQVTM and CDR2 ANQGSEA. The CDR3 spells CSVEVEGYEQYF. The CDR3, as DNA: TGCAGCGTTGAAGTGGAGGGGTACGAGCAGTACTTC.

The J gene is TRBJ1-2, the V gene TRBV6-5; no definite D call. Trimming stripped 6 bases from V and 8 bases from J, with 16 bases between. The CDR3 has 13 amino acids. The V gene's germline CDR1 is MNHEY and CDR2 SVGAGI. The CDR3 reads CASSPSVIKGYTF. The CDR3 DNA reads as TGTGCCAGCAGCCCCAGTGTCATAAAAGGCTACACCTTC.

In its sample, this clone was seen once. The chain couples TRBV6-6 to TRBJ1-2, with D possibly being TRBD1 (5 bases). V lost 0 bases and J 4 bases, leaving 15 bases between the germline ends. The CDR3 has 16 residues. Germline CDR1 and CDR2: MNHNY and SVGAGI (reference sequence). This CDR3 reads CASSYSPSGGPYGYTF. The CDR3 DNA reads TGTGCCAGCAGTTACTCACCAAGCGGGGGTCCCTATGGCTACACCTTC.

This clone was detected only once. The genes are TRBV11-3 and TRBJ2-1; 16 nucleotides line up with TRBD2. V trimming: 4 bases; J trimming: 6 bases; junction bases outside the gene matches: 6. The CDR3 loop spans 17 amino acids. Germline V gene lookup returns CDR1 SGHNT and CDR2 YENEEA. The CDR3: CASSSGLAGGPFNEQFF. CDR3 DNA: TGTGCCAGCAGCTCGGGACTAGCGGGAGGGCCGTTCAATGAGCAGTTCTTC.

The rearrangement uses TRBV14 and TRBJ2-1; 9 nucleotides agree with TRBD1. The germline gives CDR1 SGHDN, CDR2 FVKESK. This CDR3 is 23 amino acids long. V lost 1 base and J lost 6; bases outside the gene matches: 28. Written as DNA, the CDR3 is TGTGCCAGCAGCCAAGTAGTTCCCCCGGACAGGGGCGGTTGGCGTCAGGCCGGCAATGAGCAGTTCTTC. Encoded protein: CASSQVVPPDRGGWRQAGNEQFF.

The table lists this clone with a count of one. The chain carries TRBV4-3 and TRBJ1-2; maybe TRBD1 (6 bases). Germline values: CDR1 LGHNA, CDR2 YSLEER. Trimming shortened V by 4 bases and J by 4 bases, and 10 bases separated the two germline ends. This CDR3 is built from 13 residues. The CDR3: CASSPQGTYGYTF. The CDR3 coding sequence is TGCGCCAGCAGCCCCCAGGGGACCTATGGCTACACCTTC.

The chain has TRBV7-7 and TRBJ2-1, with 11 bases identical to TRBD2. CDR1 and CDR2 (germline): SSHAT, FNYEAQ (reference sequence). Losses at the gene ends were 5 bases for V and 15 bases for J; bases not matched to a gene: 9. This CDR3 contains 13 residues. CDR3 sequence: CASSPLAGGLGFF. CDR3 DNA: TGTGCCAGCAGCCCGCTAGCGGGGGGCCTCGGGTTCTTC.

The gene calls are TRBV30 and TRBJ1-3; D unclear. Between the trimmed V and J ends, which lost 4 bases and 0 bases, there was a span of 13 bases. Germline V gene sequence: CDR1 GTSNPN, CDR2 SVGIG (reference sequence). The CDR3 extends over 15 amino acids. CDR3 sequence reads: CAWIPRLHSGNTIYF. The CDR3 nucleotides are TGTGCCTGGATCCCCCGGTTACACTCTGGAAACACCATATATTTT. Variable domain in full (rest from reference TRBV30 and TRBJ1-3): SQTIHQWPATLVQPVGSPLSLECTVEGTSNPNLYWYRQAAGRGLQLLFYSVGIGQISSEVPQNLSASRPQDRQFILSSKKLLLSDSGFYLCAWIPRLHSGNTIYFGEGSWLTVV.

The chain uses TRBV2 and TRBJ2-3; D might be TRBD2 (5 bases). CDR3 length: 14 amino acids. Germline V gene sequence: CDR1 SNHLY, CDR2 FYNNEI. V lost 3 bases, J lost 3 bases, and 10 bases lay in between. The CDR3 protein is CASSEEALTDTQYF. The CDR3, as DNA: TGTGCCAGCAGTGAGGAGGCCCTGACAGATACGCAGTATTTT.

The chain uses TRBV19 and TRBJ1-3; no clear D gene. Germline lookup yields CDR1 LNHDA and CDR2 SQIVND (reference sequence). The CDR3 spans 15 residues. Trimming cost V 4 bases and J 2 bases, with 12 bases left between them. In DNA, the CDR3 is TGTGCCAGTAGTAGTAGAGGGCGAGCTGGAAACACCATATATTTT. Its protein is CASSSRGRAGNTIYF. Full variable domain (rest looked up from reference TRBV19 and TRBJ1-3): DGGITQSPKYLFRKEGQNVTLSCEQNLNHDAMYWYRQDPGQGLRLIYYSQIVNDFQKGDIAEGYSVSREKKESFPLTVTSAQKNPTAFYLCASSSRGRAGNTIYFGEGSWLTVV.

The rearrangement joins TRBV16 to TRBJ1-5, with a weak D call TRBD1 (6 bases). V was shortened by 0 bases and J by 7 bases, with 19 bases between the two germline ends. The CDR3 is 17 residues long. Germline lookup yields CDR1 KGHSY and CDR2 FQNENV. The CDR3 loop is CASSQSGGTLLGQPQHF. Written as DNA, the CDR3 is TGTGCCAGCAGCCAATCGGGGGGCACCCTCCTCGGACAGCCCCAGCATTTT.

The chain employs TRBV18 and TRBJ1-2; no clear D gene. The CDR3 sequence is 13 residues long. With 1 base removed from V and 8 bases from J, the gap between germline ends came to 11 bases. The germline V gene has CDR1 KGHSH and CDR2 LQKENI. CDR3 region: CASSPQGFEGYTF. The CDR3 DNA reads as TGTGCCAGCTCACCACAGGGTTTTGAGGGCTACACCTTC.

The gene calls are TRBV7-2 and TRBJ1-5; 8 bases fit TRBD1. The CDR3 is made up of 15 amino acids. Germline assignment: CDR1 SGHTA and CDR2 FQGNSA. Trimming removed 5 bases from V and 9 bases from J; junction bases left unmatched: 12. The CDR3 DNA reads as TGTGCCAGCAGCCAGCGGACAGGGACCTTGGGGCCCCAGCATTTT. Its translation is CASSQRTGTLGPQHF.

The chain joins TRBV27 to TRBJ1-1; no reliable D call. Trimming took 5 bases from V and 0 from J, leaving 13 bases between them. Germline V lookup: CDR1 MNHEY, CDR2 SMNVEV (reference sequence). The CDR3 is made up of 15 amino acids. CDR3 protein: CASSPPAGVNTEAFF. CDR3 coding DNA: TGTGCCAGCAGTCCGCCCGCTGGGGTGAACACTGAAGCTTTCTTT.

The chain recombines TRBV4-3 with TRBJ2-3; D not resolved. The CDR3 has 15 amino acids. Germline CDR1 LGHNA, CDR2 YSLEER. V lost 3 bases and J 8 bases, leaving 18 bases between the germline ends. The CDR3 sequence: CASSQIPSSSGTQYF. The CDR3 nucleotides read TGCGCCAGCAGCCAGATACCTTCGTCTTCAGGTACGCAGTATTTT.

The chain joins TRBV19 to TRBJ2-2; the D gene is possibly TRBD2 (5 bases). In germline, CDR1 is LNHDA, CDR2 SQIVND (reference sequence). The V end lost 10 bases, the J end lost 2 bases, and 14 bases lay between the germline ends. CDR3 size: 14 residues. CDR3 sequence: CATREGPNTGELFF. In DNA form, the CDR3 reads TGTGCCACCCGAGAGGGCCCCAACACCGGGGAGCTGTTTTTT.

The rearrangement joins TRBV14 to TRBJ1-6; D gene unclear. V was shortened by 4 bases and J by 6 bases, with 4 bases between the two germline ends. Germline CDR1 reads SGHDN; CDR2 reads FVKESK. The CDR3 runs to 12 residues. This CDR3 reads CASSPPNSPLHF. The CDR3 DNA reads TGTGCCAGCAGCCCTCCTAATTCACCCCTCCACTTT.

This rearrangement joins TRBV5-6 to TRBJ1-6; D is unresolved. The ends were cut back, 5 bases at V and 7 bases at J, with 10 bases in the middle. Germline V lookup: CDR1 SGHDT, CDR2 YYEEEE. This CDR3 spans 13 amino acids. The CDR3 DNA follows: TGTGCCAGCAGTTATGGTCCGAATTCACCCCTCCACTTT. This codes for CASSYGPNSPLHF. The full variable domain, with the rest looked up from reference TRBV5-6 and TRBJ1-6, is DAGVTQSPTHLIKTRGQQVTLRCSPKSGHDTVSWYQQALGQGPQFIFQYYEEEERQRGNFPDRFSGHQFPNYSSELNVNALLLGDSALYLCASSYGPNSPLHFGNGTRLTVT.

This chain joins TRBV18 and TRBJ2-7; 11 nucleotides align to TRBD1. CDR3 length: 15 residues. Germline trimming cut 5 bases from V and 4 bases from J; bases unmatched to any gene: 7. The germline V gene has CDR1 KGHSH and CDR2 LQKENI. The CDR3 loop is CASSISGTGGYEQYF. In DNA form, the CDR3 reads TGTGCCAGCTCAATATCCGGGACAGGGGGGTACGAGCAGTACTTC.

The chain carries TRBV6-1 and TRBJ2-5; D might be TRBD2 (6 bases). V lost 4 bases to trimming and J lost 3 bases, with 9 bases between them. Germline V gene lookup returns CDR1 MNHNS and CDR2 SASEGT. The CDR3 is made up of 13 amino acids. In nucleotides, the CDR3 is TGTGCCAGCAGTGCCGGGGGAGAAGAGACCCAGTACTTC. This sequence encodes CASSAGGEETQYF.

This clone was seen a single time. The chain is built from TRBV2 and TRBJ1-2, with a weak D call TRBD1 (5 bases). The CDR3 extends over 15 amino acids. Trimming cost V 6 bases and J 7 bases, with 21 bases left between them. Per germline, CDR1 SNHLY and CDR2 FYNNEI. The CDR3, as DNA: TGTGCCAGCAGGGAACTCCGGTCCCAGGGTTCTGGCTACACCTTC. Translation: CASRELRSQGSGYTF.

The chain uses TRBV6-6 and TRBJ1-1; perhaps TRBD1 as D (6 bases). Germline V CDR1 and CDR2: MNHNY, SVGAGI (reference sequence). CDR3 length equals 13 residues. The ends were cut back, 2 bases at V and 6 bases at J, with 10 bases in the middle. DNA for the CDR3: TGTGCCAGCAGTTACCCGAGACAGGCTGAAGCTTTCTTT. Amino acid sequence: CASSYPRQAEAFF.

This clone was detected once. The chain joins TRBV6-6 to TRBJ1-2, with D hard to call. Trimming cost V 8 bases and J 0 bases, with 7 bases left between them. The germline CDR1 and CDR2 sequences are MNHNY and SVGAGI (reference sequence). The length of the CDR3 is 12 residues. CDR3 residues: CASAPSNYGYTF. The CDR3 DNA reads TGTGCCAGCGCACCCTCTAACTATGGCTACACCTTC.